Listed below are T cell receptor beta chains from one sample, sequenced in a study of blood T cell repertoires in COVID-19. The table came from immunoSEQ multiplex PCR; TCRdb's copy has only in-frame clones and leaves some out. This sample has roughly 450,000 clones, with roughly 87% found just once. The sample was PBMCs or T cells enriched from blood (not recorded which). The receptor source for this set is a man between 18 and 35 years old who had recovered from COVID-19. CDR3s include the opening cysteine and the closing phenylalanine or tryptophan. The D gene is left open where the match is weak. The size field is filled for only some rows; it gives once, few, many or a size class.

TGCGCCAGCAGCTCGAACGGACAGGGGTGGGACTATGGCTACACCTTC,CASSSNGQGWDYGYTF,TRBJ1-2,TRBD1,NA,TRBV5-1
TGTGCCAGTAGTATTTTCGTACAAGAGACCCAGTACTTC,CASSIFVQETQYF,TRBJ2-5,NA,NA,TRBV19
TGTGCCCTGAGCGGGGGCAGCACAGATACGCAGTATTTT,CALSGGSTDTQYF,TRBJ2-3,TRBD2,NA,TRBV7-9
TGTGCCAGCAGTCCCGGGACTAGCGGGAGGGTAGCCAAAAACATTCAGTACTTC,CASSPGTSGRVAKNIQYF,TRBJ2-4,TRBD2,NA,TRBV6-2/TRBV6-3
TGTGCCAGCAAAATGGGGCCGCGCGAGACCCAGTACTTC,CASKMGPRETQYF,TRBJ2-5,NA,NA,TRBV2
TGTGCCAGCAGTCCTATGCCGGGACACGCCGCAAGCACAGATACGCAGTATTTT,CASSPMPGHAASTDTQYF,TRBJ2-3,NA,once,TRBV7-9
TGTGCCAGCGGGGGGACTAGTGGGAACACCGGGGAGCTGTTTTTT,CASGGTSGNTGELFF,TRBJ2-2,TRBD2,NA,TRBV9
TGTGCCAGCAGACAGGGAGGGGAGTATGGCTACACCTTC,CASRQGGEYGYTF,TRBJ1-2,NA,NA,TRBV7-9
TGTGCCAGCACCCCACCCGGGAAACAGGGGGCGGCCTATGGCTACACCTTC,CASTPPGKQGAAYGYTF,TRBJ1-2,TRBD1,NA,TRBV28
TGCGCCAGCAGCTTGGTGGGCGGGAACGAGCAGTACTTC,CASSLVGGNEQYF,TRBJ2-7,NA,NA,TRBV5-1
TGCGCCAGCAGCCTTACACTAGTACCCTACAATGAGCAGTTCTTC,CASSLTLVPYNEQFF,TRBJ2-1,NA,NA,TRBV4-1
TGTGCCAGCAGCCAAGGAGGGATGGACAAAAACATTCAGTACTTC,CASSQGGMDKNIQYF,TRBJ2-4,NA,NA,TRBV3-1/TRBV3-2
TGTGCCAGCAGTTTATGGGGGGCTAGCGGGAGCTCCTACGAGCAGTACTTC,CASSLWGASGSSYEQYF,TRBJ2-7,TRBD2,NA,TRBV28
TGTGCCAGCTCACTGGGACAGGGACAAGTGAACACTGAAGCTTTCTTT,CASSLGQGQVNTEAFF,TRBJ1-1,TRBD1,NA,TRBV18
TGTGCCACCAGTGATTTGGGGACTAGCGGTGAGCAGTTCTTC,CATSDLGTSGEQFF,TRBJ2-1,TRBD2,NA,TRBV24-1
TGTGCCAGCAGCCCCAGGTTTGGCTATGGCTACACCTTC,CASSPRFGYGYTF,TRBJ1-2,NA,NA,TRBV6-4
TGTGCCAGCAGGAGGACAGGAGACTATGGCTACACCTTC,CASRRTGDYGYTF,TRBJ1-2,TRBD1,NA,TRBV2
TGTGCCATCACGGGAAGGGGGCCGTATGGCTACACCTTC,CAITGRGPYGYTF,TRBJ1-2,TRBD1,NA,TRBV10-3
TGTGCCAGCCACCCGGGCGGGCTCGGTGAAAAACTGTTTTTT,CASHPGGLGEKLFF,TRBJ1-4,NA,NA,TRBV27
TGTGCCAGCAGTCCGCCTCAGGGGGCACTAAGAAACACCATATATTTT,CASSPPQGALRNTIYF,TRBJ1-3,TRBD1,NA,TRBV28
TGTGCCAGCAGCATCCGGGACTCTCCTTCCTATGGCTACACCTTC,CASSIRDSPSYGYTF,TRBJ1-2,NA,NA,TRBV13
TGTGCCAGCAGTTTATCTAGGGGGACTGGGGCCAACGTCCTGACTTTC,CASSLSRGTGANVLTF,TRBJ2-6,NA,NA,TRBV27
TGTGCCAGTCAAGAGACAGGGGGCCGAAACACTGAAGCTTTCTTT,CASQETGGRNTEAFF,TRBJ1-1,TRBD1,few,TRBV19
TGCAGTGCTAGTCCGGCGGGGAAAAGCTACACCTTC,CSASPAGKSYTF,TRBJ1-2,NA,NA,TRBV20-1
TGTGTCAGCAGTTTATCGCCCTGGCGGATAGGCGTCGGCGGCTACACCTTC,CVSSLSPWRIGVGGYTF,TRBJ1-2,NA,NA,TRBV27
TGTGCCAGCTCAGGGACAGGGGCGGGCACTGAAGCTTTCTTT,CASSGTGAGTEAFF,TRBJ1-1,TRBD1,NA,TRBV18
TGTGCCAGCAGTTTACCTCCGGGAGGGCCCATCGGGGAGCTGTTTTTT,CASSLPPGGPIGELFF,TRBJ2-2,TRBD2,NA,TRBV6-5
TGTGCCAGCAGTAGGACAGGGGCGAAACTCGTCTCTGGGGCCAACGTCCTGACTTTC,CASSRTGAKLVSGANVLTF,TRBJ2-6,TRBD1,NA,TRBV7-3
TGTGCCAGCAGCCCTTCCGACACTTACTCTGGAAACACCATATATTTT,CASSPSDTYSGNTIYF,TRBJ1-3,NA,NA,TRBV5-5
TGTGCCAGCAGCCCCCAGGGCCCGGCCTACAATGAGCAGTTCTTC,CASSPQGPAYNEQFF,TRBJ2-1,NA,NA,TRBV7-9
TGTGCCAGCAGTCCAGGGTTCCGGAACACTGAAGCTTTCTTT,CASSPGFRNTEAFF,TRBJ1-1,NA,NA,TRBV28
TGTGCCAGCAGTGAAGCGCGCGTCGGCGGGACTTCGAACACTGAAGCTTTCTTT,CASSEARVGGTSNTEAFF,TRBJ1-1,NA,NA,TRBV2
TGTGCCAGCAGTTTCGCCAGGTTCCAAATATTGGATCAGCCCCAGCATTTT,CASSFARFQILDQPQHF,TRBJ1-5,NA,NA,TRBV28
TGTGCCAGTAGTGATACATGGAACACTGAAGCTTTCTTT,CASSDTWNTEAFF,TRBJ1-1,NA,NA,TRBV19
TGCGCCAGCAGCTTGGATGGCGGCAGAACCTACTCTGGGGCCAACGTCCTGACTTTC,CASSLDGGRTYSGANVLTF,TRBJ2-6,NA,NA,TRBV5-1
TGTGCCAGTAGTATAGAGGCCCCTGGAAACACCATATATTTT,CASSIEAPGNTIYF,TRBJ1-3,NA,few,TRBV19
TGTGCCAGCAGCAGCGGACAGAAAAGCCTTAATTATAATTCACCCCTCCACTTT,CASSSGQKSLNYNSPLHF,TRBJ1-6,NA,NA,TRBV28
TGTGCCACACACGGACAGGAGACATATAATTCACCCCTCCACTTT,CATHGQETYNSPLHF,TRBJ1-6,TRBD1,few,TRBV10-3
TGCAGCGTTGGATTAGGGGCGGGAGGGCCGTATGAGCAGTTCTTC,CSVGLGAGGPYEQFF,TRBJ2-1,TRBD2,NA,TRBV29-1
TGTGCCAGCAGCTTAAACAGGGGCACCGGGGAGCTGTTTTTT,CASSLNRGTGELFF,TRBJ2-2,TRBD1,NA,TRBV7-3
TGTGCCAGCAGCGGGGATAGCGGGAGGGGGGAGACCCAGTACTTC,CASSGDSGRGETQYF,TRBJ2-5,TRBD2,NA,TRBV9
TGTGCCTGGAGTGAGCGGGGGCTTCAAGGGTCACCCCTCCACTTT,CAWSERGLQGSPLHF,TRBJ1-6,NA,NA,TRBV30
TGTGCCAGCAGCTCGTTTGGGGCTCCCCTCTCCAATGAGCAGTTCTTC,CASSSFGAPLSNEQFF,TRBJ2-1,NA,NA,TRBV7-9
TGTGCCAGCAGCGTGGGGGGACTAGCGAATGAGCAGTTCTTC,CASSVGGLANEQFF,TRBJ2-1,TRBD2,NA,TRBV9
TGTGCCTGGAGTGTTGGTGGGGGGGATCAGCCCCAGCATTTT,CAWSVGGGDQPQHF,TRBJ1-5,NA,NA,TRBV30